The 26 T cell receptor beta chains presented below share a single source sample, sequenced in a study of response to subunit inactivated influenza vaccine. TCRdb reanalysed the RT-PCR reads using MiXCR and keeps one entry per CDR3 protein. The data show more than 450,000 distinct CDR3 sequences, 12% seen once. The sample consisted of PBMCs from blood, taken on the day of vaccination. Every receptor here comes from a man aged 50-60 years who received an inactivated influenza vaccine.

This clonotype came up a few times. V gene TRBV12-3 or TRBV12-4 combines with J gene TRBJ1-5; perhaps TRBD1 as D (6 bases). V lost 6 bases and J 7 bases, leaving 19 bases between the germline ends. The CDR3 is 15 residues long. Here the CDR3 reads CASSPDTGFRQPQHF. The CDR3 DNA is TGTGCCAGCAGCCCAGATACAGGGTTTAGACAGCCCCAGCATTTT.

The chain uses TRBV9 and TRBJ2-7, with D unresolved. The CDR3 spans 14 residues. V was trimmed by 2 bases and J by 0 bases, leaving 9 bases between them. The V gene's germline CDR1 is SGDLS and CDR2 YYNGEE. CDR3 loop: CASSVDGSSYEQYF. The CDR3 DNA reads TGTGCCAGCAGCGTCGACGGTAGCTCCTACGAGCAGTACTTC.

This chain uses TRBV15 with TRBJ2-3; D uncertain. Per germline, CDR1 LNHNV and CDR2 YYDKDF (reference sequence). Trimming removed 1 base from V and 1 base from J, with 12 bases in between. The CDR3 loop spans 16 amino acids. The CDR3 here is CATSRVRAWGTDTQYF. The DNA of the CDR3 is TGTGCCACCAGCAGAGTAAGGGCTTGGGGCACAGATACGCAGTATTTT.

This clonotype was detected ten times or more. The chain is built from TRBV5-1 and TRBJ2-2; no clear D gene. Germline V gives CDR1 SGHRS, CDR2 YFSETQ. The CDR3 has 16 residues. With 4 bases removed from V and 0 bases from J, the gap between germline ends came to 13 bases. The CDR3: CASSPLGPTNTGELFF. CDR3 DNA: TGCGCCAGCAGCCCTCTTGGACCGACGAACACCGGGGAGCTGTTTTTT.

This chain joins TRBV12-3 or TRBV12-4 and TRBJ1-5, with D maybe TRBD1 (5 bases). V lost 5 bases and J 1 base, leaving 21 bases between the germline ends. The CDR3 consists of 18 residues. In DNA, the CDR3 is TGTGCCAGCAGTACTAGGACCCTGACGGGGACGAGCAATCAGCCCCAGCATTTT. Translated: CASSTRTLTGTSNQPQHF.

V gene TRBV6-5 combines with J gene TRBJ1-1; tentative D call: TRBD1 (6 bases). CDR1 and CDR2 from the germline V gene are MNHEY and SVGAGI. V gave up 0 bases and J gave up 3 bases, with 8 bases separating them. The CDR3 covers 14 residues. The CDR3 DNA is TGTGCCAGCAGTTACTCGGGGGCAGACACTGAAGCTTTCTTT. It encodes CASSYSGADTEAFF.

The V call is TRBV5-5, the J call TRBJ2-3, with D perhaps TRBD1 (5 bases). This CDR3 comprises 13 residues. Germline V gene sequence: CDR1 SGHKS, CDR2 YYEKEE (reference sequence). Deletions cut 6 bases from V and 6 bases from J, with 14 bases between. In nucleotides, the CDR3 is TGTGCCAGCACCCCCTGGGGCCCCGATACGCAGTATTTT. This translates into CASTPWGPDTQYF.

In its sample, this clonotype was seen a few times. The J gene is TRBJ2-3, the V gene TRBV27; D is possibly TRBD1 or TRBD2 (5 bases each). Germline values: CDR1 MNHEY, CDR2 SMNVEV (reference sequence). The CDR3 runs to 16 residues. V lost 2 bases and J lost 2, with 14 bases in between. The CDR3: CASSLIFGDLTDTQYF. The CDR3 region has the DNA TGTGCCAGCAGTTTAATCTTCGGGGACCTCACAGATACGCAGTATTTT.

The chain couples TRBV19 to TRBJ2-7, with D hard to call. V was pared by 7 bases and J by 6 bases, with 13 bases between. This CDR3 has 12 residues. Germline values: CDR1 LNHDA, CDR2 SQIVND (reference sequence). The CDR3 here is CASNSQMGEQYF. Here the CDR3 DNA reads TGTGCCAGTAACTCGCAAATGGGCGAGCAGTACTTC.

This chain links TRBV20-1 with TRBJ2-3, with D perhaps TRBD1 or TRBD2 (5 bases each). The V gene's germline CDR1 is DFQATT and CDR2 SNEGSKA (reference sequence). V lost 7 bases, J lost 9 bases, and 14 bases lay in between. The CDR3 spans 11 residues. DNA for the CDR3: TGCAGTGTTCGCCAGGGAGTGACGCAGTATTTT. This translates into CSVRQGVTQYF.

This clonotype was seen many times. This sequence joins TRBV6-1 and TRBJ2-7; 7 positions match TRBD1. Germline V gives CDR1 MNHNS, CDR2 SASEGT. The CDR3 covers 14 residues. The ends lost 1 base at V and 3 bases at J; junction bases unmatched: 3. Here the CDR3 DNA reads TGTGCCAGCAGTGAAGGGACAGGATTCTACGAGCAGTACTTC. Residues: CASSEGTGFYEQYF.

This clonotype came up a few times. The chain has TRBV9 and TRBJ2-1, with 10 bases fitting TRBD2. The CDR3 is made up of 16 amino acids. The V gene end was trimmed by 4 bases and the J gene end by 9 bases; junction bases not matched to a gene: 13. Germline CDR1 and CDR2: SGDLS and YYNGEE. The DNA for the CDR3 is TGTGCCAGCAGCACCCGGGCTAGCGGGAGTTTTCTTGAGCAGTTCTTC. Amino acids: CASSTRASGSFLEQFF.

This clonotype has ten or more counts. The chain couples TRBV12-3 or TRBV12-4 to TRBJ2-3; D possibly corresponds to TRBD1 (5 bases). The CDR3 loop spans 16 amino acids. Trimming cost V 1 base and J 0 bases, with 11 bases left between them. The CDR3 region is CASSLGIRASTDTQYF. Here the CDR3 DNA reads TGTGCCAGCAGTTTAGGTATCAGGGCAAGCACAGATACGCAGTATTTT.

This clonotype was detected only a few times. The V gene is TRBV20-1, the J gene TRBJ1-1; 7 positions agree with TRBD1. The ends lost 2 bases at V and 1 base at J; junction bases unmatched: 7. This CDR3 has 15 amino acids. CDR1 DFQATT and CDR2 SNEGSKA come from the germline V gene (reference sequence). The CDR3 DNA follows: TGCAGTGCTAGACCTTACAGGGGAGGGAACACTGAAGCTTTCTTT. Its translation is CSARPYRGGNTEAFF.

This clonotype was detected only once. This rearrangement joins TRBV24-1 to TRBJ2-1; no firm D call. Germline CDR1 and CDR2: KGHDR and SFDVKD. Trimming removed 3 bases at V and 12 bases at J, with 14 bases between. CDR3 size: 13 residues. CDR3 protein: CATSDTPAVGQFF. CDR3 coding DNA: TGTGCCACCAGTGATACCCCCGCGGTCGGGCAGTTCTTC.

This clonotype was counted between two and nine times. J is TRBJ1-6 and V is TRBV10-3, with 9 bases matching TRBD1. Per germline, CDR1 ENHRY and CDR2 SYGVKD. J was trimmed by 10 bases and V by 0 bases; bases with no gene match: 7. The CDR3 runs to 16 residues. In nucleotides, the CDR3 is TGTGCCATCAGTGAGTCAGTGGACAGGGGTGACTCACCCCTCCACTTT. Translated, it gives CAISESVDRGDSPLHF.

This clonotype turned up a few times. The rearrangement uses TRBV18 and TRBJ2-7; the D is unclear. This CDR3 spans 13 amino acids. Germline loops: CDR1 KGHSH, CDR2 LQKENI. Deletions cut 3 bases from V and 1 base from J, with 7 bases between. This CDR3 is CASSPSVSYEQYF. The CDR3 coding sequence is TGTGCCAGCTCACCGTCTGTATCCTACGAGCAGTACTTC.

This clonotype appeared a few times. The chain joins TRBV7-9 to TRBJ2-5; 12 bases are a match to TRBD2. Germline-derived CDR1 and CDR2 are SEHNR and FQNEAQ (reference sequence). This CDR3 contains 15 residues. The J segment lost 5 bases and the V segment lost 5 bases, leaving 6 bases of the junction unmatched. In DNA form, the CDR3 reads TGTGCCAGCAGCCCCAGCCTAGCGGGGGGGGAGACCCAGTACTTC. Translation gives CASSPSLAGGETQYF.

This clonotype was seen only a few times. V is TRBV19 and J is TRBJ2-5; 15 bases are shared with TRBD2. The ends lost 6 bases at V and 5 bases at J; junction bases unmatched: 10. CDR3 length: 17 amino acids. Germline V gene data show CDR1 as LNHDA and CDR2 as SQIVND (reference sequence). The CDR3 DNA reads TGTGCCAGTAGCCAATCCGGGACTAGCGGGAGGCCTGAGACCCAGTACTTC. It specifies CASSQSGTSGRPETQYF.

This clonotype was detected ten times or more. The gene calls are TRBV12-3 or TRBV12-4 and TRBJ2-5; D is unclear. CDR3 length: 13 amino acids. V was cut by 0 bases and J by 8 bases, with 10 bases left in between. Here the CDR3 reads CASSLAPRETQYF. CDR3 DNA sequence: TGTGCCAGCAGTTTAGCCCCGAGAGAAACCCAGTACTTC.

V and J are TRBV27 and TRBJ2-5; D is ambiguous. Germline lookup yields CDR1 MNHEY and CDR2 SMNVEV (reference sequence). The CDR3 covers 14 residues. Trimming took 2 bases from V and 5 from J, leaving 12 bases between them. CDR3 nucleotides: TGTGCCAGCAGTTTACAGGCAGTGGGGGAGACCCAGTACTTC. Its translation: CASSLQAVGETQYF.

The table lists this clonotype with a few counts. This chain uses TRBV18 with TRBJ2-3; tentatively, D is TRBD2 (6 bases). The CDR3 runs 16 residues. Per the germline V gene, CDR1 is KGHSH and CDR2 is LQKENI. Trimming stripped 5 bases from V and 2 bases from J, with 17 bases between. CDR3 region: CASSATGTRSTDTQYF. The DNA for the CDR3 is TGTGCCAGCTCAGCAACCGGGACTCGATCCACAGATACGCAGTATTTT.

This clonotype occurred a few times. The CDR3 coding sequence is TGTGCCAGCAACGGGGGACTAGCGGGAACCTACGAGCAGTACTTC. As protein: CASNGGLAGTYEQYF. V gene TRBV16 combines with J gene TRBJ2-7, with 13 nucleotides matching TRBD2. V was clipped by 7 bases and J by 2 bases; unmatched bases: 5. The germline CDR1 and CDR2 sequences are KGHSY and FQNENV. The CDR3 spans 15 residues.

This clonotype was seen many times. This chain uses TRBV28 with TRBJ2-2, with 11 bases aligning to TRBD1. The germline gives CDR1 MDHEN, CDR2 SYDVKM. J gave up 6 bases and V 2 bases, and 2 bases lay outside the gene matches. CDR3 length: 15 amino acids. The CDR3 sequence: CASSLGTGGSGELFF. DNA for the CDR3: TGTGCCAGCAGTTTAGGGACAGGGGGATCCGGGGAGCTGTTTTTT. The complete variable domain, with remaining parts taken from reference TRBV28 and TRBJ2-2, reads DVKVTQSSRYLVKRTGEKVFLECVQDMDHENMFWYRQDPGLGLRLIYFSYDVKMKEKGDIPEGYSVSREKKERFSLILESASTNQTSMYLCASSLGTGGSGELFFGEGSRLTVL.

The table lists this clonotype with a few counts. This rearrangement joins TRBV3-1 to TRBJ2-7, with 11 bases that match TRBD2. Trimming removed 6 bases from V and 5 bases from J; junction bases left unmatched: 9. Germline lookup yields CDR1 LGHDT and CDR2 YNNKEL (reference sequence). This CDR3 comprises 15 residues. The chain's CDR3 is CASRPTSGSNHEQYF. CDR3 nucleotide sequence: TGTGCCAGCAGACCCACTAGCGGGAGTAACCACGAGCAGTACTTC.

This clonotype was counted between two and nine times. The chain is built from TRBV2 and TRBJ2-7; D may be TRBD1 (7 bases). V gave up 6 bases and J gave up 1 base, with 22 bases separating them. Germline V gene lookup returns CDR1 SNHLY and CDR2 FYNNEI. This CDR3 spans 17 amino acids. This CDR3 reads CASRGPRGTAPSYEQYF. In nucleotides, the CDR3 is TGTGCCAGCAGAGGCCCCCGGGGGACAGCGCCTTCCTACGAGCAGTACTTC.